The present T cell receptor beta chain was sequenced within a study of T cells in tuberculosis. Study overall: A South African cohort included IGRA-negative adolescents, latently infected IGRA-positive adolescents and adults with active tuberculosis.

V was shortened by 2 bases and J by 5 bases, with 9 bases between the two germline ends. Germline V gives CDR1 MNHNY, CDR2 SVGAGI (reference sequence). The CDR3 extends over 13 amino acids. TCRdb's table, derived via immunoSEQ multiplex PCR, lists solely in-frame clones and lacks some. This sample yields under 45,000 clones, of which 75% to 95% are seen a single time; about 2.4% belongs to the top ten. This sample's time point: new active TB diagnosis, blood taken before or within 7 days of starting treatment. V and J are TRBV6-6 and TRBJ1-1, with D possibly being TRBD1 (6 bases). Sequences were derived from PBMCs, sampled at tuberculosis diagnosis. The sequence was obtained from an adult with tuberculosis. The CDR3 loop reads CASSYDRRTEAFF. The CDR3 DNA reads TGTGCCAGCAGTTACGACAGGAGAACTGAAGCTTTCTTT.